This record covers a single TCR beta chain. V lost 5 bases, J lost 5 bases, and 10 bases lay in between. Germline lookup yields CDR1 SEHNR and CDR2 FQNEAQ (reference sequence). The CDR3 is made up of 13 amino acids. This record comes from a study of blood T cell repertoires in COVID-19. Generated by immunoSEQ multiplex PCR, the TCRdb table keeps only in-frame clones and is missing some. The profile covers 170,000 or so clones, with 90% to 95% appearing a single time and 0.5% to 0.65% taken by the ten largest. Sequencing input: peripheral blood. This receptor was identified in a man aged 50-59 years with acute or convalescent COVID-19. The J gene is TRBJ1-5, the V gene TRBV7-9, with D perhaps matching TRBD1 (5 bases). The CDR3, as DNA: TGTGCCAGCAGCCAAACAGGAGATCAGCCCCAGCATTTT. Protein product: CASSQTGDQPQHF.